The subject of this entry is one TCR beta chain. This receptor's antigen is unknown. One base away there is no much larger clone; base qualities are not given. The receptor library was made with PCR. Sequencing used an Illumina HiSeq 2000. Using fastp trimming at Q25 and MiXCR clonotype assembly, TCRdb reanalyzed the public sequencing data and kept in-frame beta chains. Every entry covers one CDR3 protein and lists the most common genes and DNA from its rows. In this sample the table shows about 90,000 distinct CDR3 sequences, about half of which occur a single time. The ten largest clones capture 10% of the sample. The data were taken from a study of CDR3 diversity in severe acne (dated by TCRdb to the late 2010s). From the cysteine through the phenylalanine, the CDR3 covers 15 amino acids. Left in the record is the CDR3 DNA by itself, 45 bases read in frame from the first base. For CDR1 and CDR2, the germline V gene lists WSHSY and SAAADI. Compared with germline, V lacks 8 bases and J lacks 0 bases; bases without a gene match: 9.

The receptor chain draws on TRBV10-2 and TRBJ2-5; a stretch of 7 junction bases matches TRBD2. Sequences were obtained from blood. The origin of this receptor is a male donor in good health, serving as a control. CDR3 region: CASQGLAANQETQYF. The nucleotide sequence reads TGCGCCAGCCAAGGGCTAGCGGCGAACCAAGAGACCCAGTACTTC.